This T cell receptor (beta chain) emerged from a study of cytotoxic CD8 clonotypes in ibrutinib-treated CLL. TCRdb's copy holds only in-frame clones and misses some; the assay was immunoSEQ multiplex PCR. There are some 130,000 clones in the sample; roughly 90% occur only once, and 11% lies in the top ten. The clonotype was recovered from a human donor with chronic lymphocytic leukemia. This specimen consisted of PBMCs, obtained after 12 months of ibrutinib treatment.

The CDR3 loop is CASTPLGLAGSGEQYF. For the CDR3, the DNA is TGTGCCAGCACACCTCTCGGACTAGCGGGATCTGGCGAGCAGTACTTC. The chain is built from TRBV27 and TRBJ2-7; 12 bases are a match to TRBD2. The V gene's germline CDR1 is MNHEY and CDR2 SMNVEV (reference sequence). The CDR3 has 16 residues. Losses at the gene ends were 7 bases for V and 6 bases for J; bases not matched to a gene: 13.